These 27 T cell receptor beta chains came from one sample sequenced in a study of blood T cell repertoires in COVID-19. Using immunoSEQ multiplex PCR, the repertoire was profiled, and TCRdb retains in-frame clones only, with some absent. The repertoire holds about 360,000 clones, with around four fifths as singletons. The specimen sequenced was peripheral blood. The receptors were gathered from a man aged 25 to 40 with active or convalescent COVID-19.

The DNA for the CDR3 is TGCGCCAGCAGCCACCGAGGGAGGGACCGGAACAATGAGCAGTTCTTC. It translates to CASSHRGRDRNNEQFF. This sequence joins TRBV4-1 and TRBJ2-1; 7 bases line up with TRBD2. The CDR3 contains 16 residues. The germline V gene encodes CDR1 MGHRA and CDR2 YSYEKL. J gave up 5 bases and V 3 bases, and 10 bases lay outside the gene matches.

Only one count was recorded for this clone. The chain recombines TRBV11-2 with TRBJ2-7; 8 nucleotides align to TRBD2. The CDR3 contains 16 residues. CDR1 is SGHAT, CDR2 FQNNGV, per germline. J lost 5 bases, V lost 4 bases, and 13 bases had no gene match. CDR3 in amino acids: CASSSLMSGGPNEQYF. CDR3 DNA: TGTGCCAGCAGCTCCCTGATGAGCGGGGGACCGAACGAGCAGTACTTC.

V gene TRBV18 combines with J gene TRBJ2-2, with a weak D call TRBD1 (6 bases). CDR1 and CDR2 from the germline V gene are KGHSH and LQKENI. There are 16 residues in the CDR3. Trimming cost V 3 bases and J 4 bases, with 15 bases left between them. CDR3 sequence reads: CASSPTGTRITGELFF. As DNA, the CDR3 is TGTGCCAGCTCACCGACGGGGACACGGATCACCGGGGAGCTGTTTTTT.

In regard to this clone: The same CDR3 can be traced to other DNA sequences in this sample. The chain employs TRBV9 and TRBJ2-3, with 13 positions matching TRBD2. V lost 2 bases, J lost 3 bases, and 3 bases stayed unmatched. CDR1 is SGDLS, CDR2 YYNGEE, per germline. CDR3 length equals 16 residues. Here the CDR3 reads CASSVGLAGVTDTQYF. The CDR3 DNA reads as TGTGCCAGCAGCGTCGGACTAGCGGGAGTAACAGATACGCAGTATTTT.

This clone was counted a single time. The rearrangement uses TRBV11-1 and TRBJ2-1; 7 bases line up with TRBD1. J was trimmed by 2 bases and V by 1 base; bases with no gene match: 5. Germline V gene lookup returns CDR1 SGHAT and CDR2 FQDESV (reference sequence). The CDR3 length is 16 residues. Written as DNA, the CDR3 is TGTGCCAGCAGCTTAGAGGGACAGTACCCCTACAATGAGCAGTTCTTC. Translating it yields CASSLEGQYPYNEQFF.

The rearrangement joins TRBV7-8 to TRBJ1-2; maybe TRBD1 (5 bases). The CDR3 consists of 15 residues. Per germline, CDR1 SGHVS and CDR2 FQNEAQ. Trimming took off 5 bases at V and 3 bases at J, with 16 bases between the two ends. In DNA, the CDR3 is TGTGCCAGCAGCGACCGTGACAGACCGCACTATGGCTACACCTTC. It specifies CASSDRDRPHYGYTF.

The chain joins TRBV6-2 or TRBV6-3 to TRBJ1-2; no clear D gene. The CDR3 is 15 amino acids. Deletions cut 2 bases from V and 1 base from J, with 11 bases between. Germline V gene sequence: CDR1 MNHEY, CDR2 SVGEGT. The CDR3 region is CASSYRVSHNYGYTF. DNA of the CDR3: TGTGCCAGCAGTTACCGGGTATCCCATAACTATGGCTACACCTTC.

This sequence joins TRBV6-5 and TRBJ1-1; a possible D gene is TRBD1 (5 bases). Between the trimmed V and J ends, which lost 7 bases and 3 bases, there was a span of 12 bases. The germline gives CDR1 MNHEY, CDR2 SVGAGI. There are 13 residues in the CDR3. The CDR3 coding sequence is TGTGCCAGCAAGGACAATTGGGACACTGAAGCTTTCTTT. It encodes CASKDNWDTEAFF.

This clone was detected once. The chain couples TRBV27 to TRBJ1-1, with a possible D match to TRBD1 (5 bases). CDR1 is MNHEY and CDR2 is SMNVEV in the germline V gene (reference sequence). V dropped 4 bases and J dropped 3 bases, with 15 bases sitting between them. The CDR3 is 15 amino acids. The CDR3 protein is CASSSVTDYYTEAFF. In DNA, the CDR3 is TGTGCCAGCAGTTCAGTGACAGATTACTACACTGAAGCTTTCTTT.

This sequence joins TRBV7-9 and TRBJ1-6; no firm D call. The CDR3 is 12 amino acids. Looked up from germline, CDR1 is SEHNR and CDR2 is FQNEAQ (reference sequence). The V end was cut by 2 bases, the J end by 15 bases, with 11 bases between. The CDR3 nucleotides read TGTGCCAGCAGCTTATCGGACTTTCTCCTCCACTTT. It yields the protein CASSLSDFLLHF.

V is TRBV5-1 and J is TRBJ1-3; a possible D gene is TRBD1 (5 bases). CDR3 length equals 15 residues. Trimming shortened V by 1 base and J by 2 bases, and 10 bases separated the two germline ends. The germline gives CDR1 SGHRS, CDR2 YFSETQ. CDR3 residues: CASSLSGRAGNTIYF. CDR3 nucleotides: TGCGCCAGCAGCTTGTCGGGCAGGGCTGGAAACACCATATATTTT.

The chain couples TRBV12-5 to TRBJ1-5; unclear D gene. The length of the CDR3 is 13 residues. V was pared by 7 bases and J by 0 bases, with 7 bases between. The germline V gene has CDR1 LGHNT and CDR2 FRNRAP. The CDR3 DNA is TGTGCTAGTGTTTCTACTAGCAATCAGCCCCAGCATTTT. Translating it yields CASVSTSNQPQHF.

The chain recombines TRBV19 with TRBJ1-2; the match to TRBD1 covers 7 bases. This CDR3 spans 13 amino acids. CDR1 is LNHDA and CDR2 is SQIVND in the germline V gene (reference sequence). The trim removed 8 bases at V and 8 bases at J, leaving 11 bases unmatched. CDR3 sequence (DNA): TGTGCCAGTCACGTACAGGGGAAGCGAGGCTACACCTTC. Protein product: CASHVQGKRGYTF.

The CDR3 sequence: CASIPGLAAFTDTQYF. CDR3 DNA sequence: TGTGCCAGCATCCCCGGACTAGCGGCTTTCACAGATACGCAGTATTTT. The rearrangement links TRBV7-2 to TRBJ2-3; 10 nucleotides match TRBD2. V gave up 7 bases and J gave up 2 bases; unmatched junction bases: 9. In germline, CDR1 is SGHTA, CDR2 FQGNSA. This CDR3 contains 16 residues.

V and J are TRBV10-3 and TRBJ1-2; TRBD1 matches 8 bases. The CDR3 is 17 residues long. CDR1 is ENHRY and CDR2 is SYGVKD in the germline V gene. The junction had 15 bases not matched to a gene; V was cut back by 6 bases and J by 3 bases. The CDR3 coding sequence is TGTGCCATCAGGAGTACCTCCAGGGGGCCCGGGGACTATGGCTACACCTTC. The encoded protein is CAIRSTSRGPGDYGYTF.

The chain has TRBV7-3 and TRBJ1-6; D is uncertain. V lost 2 bases to trimming and J lost 8 bases, with 10 bases between them. The germline gives CDR1 SGHTA, CDR2 FQGTGA. The CDR3 totals 14 residues. The chain's CDR3 is CASSLYREDSPLHF. CDR3 in DNA: TGTGCCAGCAGCTTATACCGTGAGGATTCACCCCTCCACTTT.

V gene TRBV3-1 (or the pseudogene TRBV3-2) combines with J gene TRBJ1-2; D is unresolved. Trimming left V 4 bases short and J 5 bases short, with 14 bases between. CDR1 LGHDT and CDR2 YNNKEL come from the germline V gene (reference sequence). The CDR3 consists of 14 residues. The CDR3 DNA sequence: TGTGCCAGCAGCCCAATTGCAGCGATTTATGGCTACACCTTC. Encoded protein: CASSPIAAIYGYTF.

The V gene is TRBV29-1, the J gene TRBJ1-4; D might be TRBD1 (5 bases). V lost 6 bases and J lost 8, with 10 bases in between. From germline, CDR1 is SQVTM and CDR2 ANQGSEA. CDR3 length equals 11 residues. The CDR3 protein is CSVGRGEKLFF. The DNA for the CDR3 is TGCAGCGTCGGGCGGGGGGAAAAACTGTTTTTT.

The chain joins TRBV4-1 to TRBJ2-6, with D perhaps TRBD1 (5 bases). The CDR3 sequence is 19 residues long. V dropped 1 base and J dropped 0 bases, with 16 bases sitting between them. The germline V gene encodes CDR1 MGHRA and CDR2 YSYEKL. CDR3 amino acids: CASSQGSAKGPSGANVLTF. The CDR3 coding sequence is TGCGCCAGCAGCCAAGGGAGCGCGAAGGGGCCCTCTGGGGCCAACGTCCTGACTTTC.

This chain joins TRBV12-5 and TRBJ2-7; 9 nucleotides match TRBD2. With 1 base clipped from V and 1 base from J, the junction kept 11 bases outside the gene matches. The germline gives CDR1 LGHNT, CDR2 FRNRAP. This CDR3 has 18 amino acids. The CDR3 DNA is TGTGCTAGTGGTTTGGCACGGGATAGCGGGGGCCTTTCCTACGAGCAGTACTTC. Amino acids: CASGLARDSGGLSYEQYF.

This clone was detected once. The V and J genes are TRBV11-3 and TRBJ2-1; TRBD2 matches at 8 bases. V was clipped by 5 bases and J by 7 bases; unmatched bases: 10. The CDR3 covers 15 residues. Germline V gene sequence: CDR1 SGHNT, CDR2 YENEEA. This chain's CDR3 is CASSPGTRAMNEQFF. The CDR3 DNA sequence: TGTGCCAGCAGCCCGGGGACTAGGGCCATGAATGAGCAGTTCTTC.

This clone was found a few times. This chain uses TRBV19 with TRBJ2-2, with a tentative D call TRBD1 (5 bases). Germline CDR1 LNHDA, CDR2 SQIVND (reference sequence). The length of the CDR3 is 15 residues. The V gene lost 3 bases and the J gene lost 4 bases, with 12 bases spanning the gap. This CDR3 reads CASSMSQVITGELFF. As DNA, the CDR3 is TGTGCCAGTAGTATGTCACAGGTGATCACCGGGGAGCTGTTTTTT.

This chain joins TRBV30 and TRBJ1-6; 7 bases match TRBD1. The germline CDR1 and CDR2 sequences are GTSNPN and SVGIG (reference sequence). J was trimmed by 8 bases and V by 5 bases; bases with no gene match: 9. CDR3 size: 14 residues. As DNA, the CDR3 is TGTGCCTGGTGGGGAGACAGGGATGATTCACCCCTCCACTTT. Protein product: CAWWGDRDDSPLHF.

This chain uses TRBV6-5 with TRBJ2-7; a possible D gene is TRBD1 (5 bases). Between the trimmed V and J ends, which lost 5 bases and 2 bases, there was a span of 13 bases. The CDR3 consists of 14 residues. CDR1 and CDR2 (germline): MNHEY, SVGAGI. In nucleotides, the CDR3 is TGTGCCAGCAGTCGACAGAGGACCACCTACGAGCAGTACTTC. Its protein is CASSRQRTTYEQYF.

This chain joins TRBV12-3 or TRBV12-4 and TRBJ2-5; D ambiguous. CDR3 size: 13 residues. V shed 5 bases and J shed 2 bases, with 9 bases lying between them. As DNA, the CDR3 is TGTGCCAGCAGTCCAGGAACGCAAGAGACCCAGTACTTC. Its translation is CASSPGTQETQYF.

The V gene is TRBV5-8, the J gene TRBJ2-7; no clear D gene. This CDR3 region has 14 residues. CDR1 and CDR2 (germline): SGHTS, YDEGEE. Trimming took off 2 bases at V and 0 bases at J, with 9 bases between the two ends. The CDR3 loop reads CASSFRGYSYEQYF. CDR3 in DNA: TGTGCCAGCAGCTTTCGAGGTTACTCCTACGAGCAGTACTTC.

Details on this clone: At the DNA level, this CDR3 is encoded by other sequences in the same sample as well. The chain couples TRBV11-2 to TRBJ2-7; 10 bases agree with TRBD2. The length of the CDR3 is 18 residues. The J segment lost 7 bases and the V segment lost 4 bases, leaving 19 bases of the junction unmatched. Germline CDR1 SGHAT, CDR2 FQNNGV. This CDR3 is CASSYWGVGSGGDREQYF. CDR3 in DNA: TGTGCCAGCAGCTATTGGGGGGTGGGGAGCGGGGGGGATAGGGAGCAGTACTTC.